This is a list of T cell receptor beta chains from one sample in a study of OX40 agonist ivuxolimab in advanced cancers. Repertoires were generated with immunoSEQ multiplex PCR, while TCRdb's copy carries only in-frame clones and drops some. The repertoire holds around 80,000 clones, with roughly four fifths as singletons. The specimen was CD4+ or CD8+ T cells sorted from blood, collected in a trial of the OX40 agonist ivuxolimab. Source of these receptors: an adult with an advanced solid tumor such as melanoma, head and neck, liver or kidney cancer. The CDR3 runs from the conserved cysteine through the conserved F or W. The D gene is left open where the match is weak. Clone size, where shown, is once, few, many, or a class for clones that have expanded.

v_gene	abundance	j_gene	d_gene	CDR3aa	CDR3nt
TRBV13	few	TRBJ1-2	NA	CASSPRGDLYTF	TGTGCCAGCAGCCCCCGGGGTGACCTATACACCTTC
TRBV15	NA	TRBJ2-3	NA	CATSSGGYTDTQYF	TGTGCCACCAGCAGTGGCGGATACACAGATACGCAGTATTTT
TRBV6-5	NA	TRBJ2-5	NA	CASSRTGTLQETQYF	TGTGCCAGCAGCCGAACCGGGACTCTTCAAGAGACCCAGTACTTC
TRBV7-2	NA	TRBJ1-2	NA	CASSPSWENYGYTF	TGTGCCAGCAGCCCTAGCTGGGAAAACTATGGCTACACCTTC
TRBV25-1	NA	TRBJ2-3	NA	CASSFEGLTDTQYF	TGTGCCAGCAGTTTCGAGGGGCTCACAGATACGCAGTATTTT
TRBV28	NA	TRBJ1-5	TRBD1	CASRTPGTGDQPQHF	TGTGCCAGCAGGACCCCGGGGACAGGGGATCAGCCCCAGCATTTT
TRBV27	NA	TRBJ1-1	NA	CASSLRTDLNTEAFF	TGTGCCAGCAGCCTGCGGACCGACTTGAACACTGAAGCTTTCTTT
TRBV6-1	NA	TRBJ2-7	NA	CASIAVASYEQYF	TGTGCCAGCATCGCCGTGGCCAGCTACGAGCAGTACTTC
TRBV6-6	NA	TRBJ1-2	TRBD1	CASSYDRANGYTF	TGTGCCAGCAGTTACGACAGGGCCAATGGCTACACCTTC
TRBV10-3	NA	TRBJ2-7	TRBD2	CAISGGGGSSYEQYF	TGTGCCATCAGTGGGGGCGGGGGTAGCTCCTACGAGCAGTACTTC
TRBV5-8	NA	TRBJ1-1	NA	CASSPSRQMNTEAFF	TGTGCCAGCAGCCCGTCCCGTCAGATGAACACTGAAGCTTTCTTT
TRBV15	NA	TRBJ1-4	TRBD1	CATSRSTGGTNEKLFF	TGTGCCACCAGCAGATCCACAGGGGGAACTAATGAAAAACTGTTTTTT
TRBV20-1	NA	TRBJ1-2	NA	CSASRVSGYTF	TGCAGTGCTAGTAGGGTCTCTGGCTACACCTTC
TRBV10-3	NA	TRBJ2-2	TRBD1	CAISEANRGNGELFF	TGTGCCATCAGTGAAGCAAACAGGGGGAACGGGGAGCTGTTTTTT
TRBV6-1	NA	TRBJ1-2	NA	CASSPAAAPYGYTF	TGTGCCAGCAGTCCGGCGGCTGCCCCCTATGGCTACACCTTC
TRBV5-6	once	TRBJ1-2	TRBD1	CASSPTGTANYGYTF	TGTGCCAGCAGTCCGACCGGGACAGCTAACTATGGCTACACCTTC
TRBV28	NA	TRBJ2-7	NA	CASNTGSYEQYF	TGTGCCAGCAACACGGGGTCCTACGAGCAGTACTTC
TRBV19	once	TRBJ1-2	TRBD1	CASSIEGQGNYGYTF	TGTGCCAGTAGTATAGAGGGACAGGGGAACTATGGCTACACCTTC
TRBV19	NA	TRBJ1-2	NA	CASVQGRGYYGYTF	TGTGCCAGTGTACAGGGCCGGGGGTATTACGGCTACACCTTC
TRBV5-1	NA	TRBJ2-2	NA	CASNTWDSNTGELFF	TGCGCCAGCAACACGTGGGACTCCAACACCGGGGAGCTGTTTTTT
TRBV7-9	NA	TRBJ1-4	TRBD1	CASSPTGRSEKLFF	TGTGCCAGCAGCCCGACAGGGAGGTCGGAAAAACTGTTTTTT
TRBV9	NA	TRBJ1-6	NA	CASSVDNRNSPLHF	TGTGCCAGCAGCGTAGATAATAGGAATTCACCCCTCCACTTT
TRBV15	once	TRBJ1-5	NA	CATSRGNQPQHF	TGTGCCACCAGCCGGGGCAATCAGCCCCAGCATTTT
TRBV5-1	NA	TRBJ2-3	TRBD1	CASSWTGAEDTQYF	TGCGCCAGCAGCTGGACAGGGGCTGAAGATACGCAGTATTTT
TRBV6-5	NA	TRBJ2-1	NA	CASRQTGMYHEQFF	TGTGCCAGCAGGCAGACCGGGATGTATCATGAGCAGTTCTTC
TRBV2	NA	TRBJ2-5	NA	CASSATSSQETQYF	TGTGCCAGCAGTGCGACGTCTTCCCAAGAGACCCAGTACTTC
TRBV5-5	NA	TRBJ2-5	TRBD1	CASSGVSGQETQYF	TGTGCCAGCAGCGGGGTATCGGGACAGGAGACCCAGTACTTC
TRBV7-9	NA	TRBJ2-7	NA	CASGQAGTAYEQYF	TGTGCCAGCGGCCAGGCCGGGACCGCCTACGAGCAGTACTTC
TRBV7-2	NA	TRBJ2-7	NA	CASSFGGITVNYEQYF	TGTGCCAGCAGCTTCGGGGGAATCACAGTAAACTACGAGCAGTACTTC
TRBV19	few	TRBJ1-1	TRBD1	CASTSGQGAIEAFF	TGTGCCAGTACCTCGGGACAGGGGGCGATTGAAGCTTTCTTT
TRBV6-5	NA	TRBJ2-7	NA	CASSYNVGGHYEQYF	TGTGCCAGCAGTTATAATGTCGGCGGCCACTACGAGCAGTACTTC
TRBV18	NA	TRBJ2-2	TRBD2	CASSPGSGSLSGELFF	TGTGCCAGCTCACCAGGTAGCGGGAGCTTATCCGGGGAGCTGTTTTTT
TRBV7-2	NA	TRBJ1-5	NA	CASSLVGGTYSNQPQHF	TGTGCCAGCAGCTTAGTGGGGGGGACTTATAGCAATCAGCCCCAGCATTTT
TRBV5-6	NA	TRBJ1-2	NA	CASSLTTRTYGYTF	TGTGCCAGCAGCCTAACCACCCGGACCTATGGCTACACCTTC
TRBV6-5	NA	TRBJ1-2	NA	CASTGPYYGYTF	TGTGCCAGCACAGGGCCGTACTATGGCTACACCTTC
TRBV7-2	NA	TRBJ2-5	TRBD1	CASSFGTEETQYF	TGTGCCAGCAGCTTTGGGACAGAAGAGACCCAGTACTTC
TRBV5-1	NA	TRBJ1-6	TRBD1	CASSLDRGRSPLHF	TGCGCCAGCAGCTTGGACAGGGGGCGTTCACCCCTCCACTTT
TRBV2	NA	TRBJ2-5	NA	CASSGLVLETQYF	TGTGCCAGCAGTGGTCTGGTATTGGAGACCCAGTACTTC
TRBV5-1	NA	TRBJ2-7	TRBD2	CASSLTIAGGLYEQYF	TGCGCCAGCAGCTTGACCATAGCGGGGGGGCTCTACGAGCAGTACTTC
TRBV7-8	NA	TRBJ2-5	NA	CASSLWGVAEYQETQYF	TGTGCCAGCAGCTTATGGGGGGTAGCGGAGTACCAAGAGACCCAGTACTTC